These T cell receptor beta chains were read from a single sample in a study of blood T cell repertoires in COVID-19. Some clones are missing from TCRdb's copy, which holds only in-frame ones; the method was immunoSEQ multiplex PCR. The sample carries about 68,000 clones, more than 80% recorded once. Sample: peripheral blood. The origin of the receptors is a man aged 30 to 45 with acute or convalescent COVID-19. CDR3s include the opening cysteine and the closing phenylalanine or tryptophan. A D gene is named only where the DNA matches it firmly. Clone size appears in some rows only: once, few, many, or a class for an expanded clone.

v_gene,d_gene,abundance,j_gene,CDR3nt,CDR3aa
TRBV7-9,.,.,TRBJ2-1,TGTGCCAGCAGCTTACGCCGCGGGGACAATGAGCAGTTCTTC,CASSLRRGDNEQFF
TRBV2,TRBD2,few,TRBJ2-7,TGTGCCAGCAATAAGCGGGAGTACAACGAGCAGTACTTC,CASNKREYNEQYF
TRBV11-2,.,once,TRBJ2-5,TGTGCCAGCAGCTTATTCTCCGTATCGAGTTTCGGTGAGACCCAGTACTTC,CASSLFSVSSFGETQYF
TRBV27,TRBD1,.,TRBJ2-7,TGTGCCAGCAGTTCTCACAGGGGGGAGCAGTACTTC,CASSSHRGEQYF
TRBV3-1/TRBV3-2,.,.,TRBJ1-4,TGTGCCAGCAGCCAAGTGACAGCGAGGAAACTGTTTTTT,CASSQVTARKLFF
TRBV2,.,.,TRBJ1-4,TGTGCCAGCAGAAGGGGAACTAATGAAAAACTGTTTTTT,CASRRGTNEKLFF
TRBV9,.,.,TRBJ2-1,TGTGCCAGCAGCGTAGACAGCTCGGCGGGGAACAATGAGCAGTTCTTC,CASSVDSSAGNNEQFF
TRBV6-6,TRBD2,.,TRBJ2-1,TGTGCCAGCAGTTACTCCGGGACTAGCGGGAATAATGAGCAGTTCTTC,CASSYSGTSGNNEQFF
TRBV19,TRBD1,once,TRBJ1-4,TGTGCCAGTAGCCACCCCCGAGACAGGGGGACTAATGAAAAACTGTTTTTT,CASSHPRDRGTNEKLFF
TRBV18,.,.,TRBJ2-1,TGTGCCAGCTCACCACCGCCTAGCCCGGTTGAGCAGTTCTTC,CASSPPPSPVEQFF
TRBV27,.,.,TRBJ1-5,TGTGCCAGCCAGTGGAAAGGTGTAAGCGATCAGCCCCAGCATTTT,CASQWKGVSDQPQHF
TRBV5-1,TRBD1,.,TRBJ2-5,TGCGCCAGCAGTGATGGACAGGGAGTGGGGACCCAGTACTTC,CASSDGQGVGTQYF
TRBV9,TRBD2,.,TRBJ2-7,TGTGCCAGCAGCCCACAGACTAGCGGGAGGGTTCACGAGCAGTACTTC,CASSPQTSGRVHEQYF
TRBV5-1,.,.,TRBJ2-3,TGCGCCAGCAGTATGGCCAGCGGTGGGGATACGCAGTATTTT,CASSMASGGDTQYF
TRBV28,.,few,TRBJ2-7,TGTGCCAGCAGCATACACAGGGGGGGCGAGCAGTACTTC,CASSIHRGGEQYF
TRBV3-1/TRBV3-2,.,.,TRBJ2-1,TGTGCCAGCAGCCTGAACGAGGTTAATGAGCAGTTCTTC,CASSLNEVNEQFF
TRBV21-1,.,.,TRBJ2-7,TGTGCCAGCAGCAAAAGATCCGGTGACTCCTACGAGCAGTACTTC,CASSKRSGDSYEQYF
TRBV6-1,TRBD1,.,TRBJ2-7,TGTGCCAGCAGTGAGGGACAGGCGTACGAGCAGTACTTC,CASSEGQAYEQYF
TRBV4-3,.,.,TRBJ2-3,TGCGCCAGCAGCCAGACCCTTCGCAACGACGGACTTATCACAGATACGCAGTATTTT,CASSQTLRNDGLITDTQYF
TRBV28,TRBD2,.,TRBJ2-7,TGTGCCAGCACCACCGGGGGGACTGCTTCCTACGAGCAGTACTTC,CASTTGGTASYEQYF
TRBV6-5,.,.,TRBJ2-3,TGTGCCAGCAGTTACTCCATACGACAGGATACGCAGTATTTT,CASSYSIRQDTQYF
TRBV18,.,few,TRBJ2-7,TGTGCCAGCTCACGGCGGGCCTCCTACGAGCAGTACTTC,CASSRRASYEQYF
TRBV5-1,TRBD1,.,TRBJ2-7,TGCGCCAGCAGCTTGTGGGGGACAGCGGCCTGGTTTGAGCAGTACTTC,CASSLWGTAAWFEQYF